The rows below give T cell receptor beta chains drawn from one sample of a study of blood T cell repertoires in COVID-19. Sequencing used immunoSEQ multiplex PCR; TCRdb keeps in-frame clones, though not all of them. The table has more than 120,000 clones, around 87% seen once; the top ten hold around 38%. The sequencing input was peripheral blood. The receptors derive from a man in his fifties or sixties who had recovered from COVID-19. The CDR3 runs from the conserved cysteine through the conserved F or W. The order of the fields is J gene, V gene, clone size, D gene, CDR3 DNA, CDR3 protein. D genes are given only for firm matches. Part of the rows lack a size; the others show once, few, many or a class for expanded clones.

TRBJ1-2 | TRBV7-3 | - | - | TGTGCCAGCAGCCCCGCGGGGGGTTCTAACTATGGCTACACCTTC | CASSPAGGSNYGYTF
TRBJ2-2 | TRBV29-1 | - | - | TGCAGCGTTGCGGGCAGGGCGACCACCGGGGAGCTGTTTTTT | CSVAGRATTGELFF
TRBJ1-5 | TRBV6-2/TRBV6-3 | - | - | TGTGCCAGCAGTTACGGGCAGCGCAATCAGCCCCAGCATTTT | CASSYGQRNQPQHF
TRBJ2-7 | TRBV11-2 | - | - | TGTGCCAGCAGCCCTGACAGGTTCTCCTACGAGCAGTACTTC | CASSPDRFSYEQYF
TRBJ1-2 | TRBV7-9 | - | - | TGTGCCAGCAGCTTCCTTAGTGGGGACTTCTATGGCTACACCTTC | CASSFLSGDFYGYTF
TRBJ2-1 | TRBV2 | - | - | TGTGCCAGCAGGGGGGGAGGATTTGAGCAGTTCTTC | CASRGGGFEQFF
TRBJ1-1 | TRBV11-2 | - | - | TGTGCCAGCAGCTTAGATTACGTCGGGGCTGAAGCTTTCTTT | CASSLDYVGAEAFF
TRBJ1-2 | TRBV11-2 | once | TRBD1 | TGTGCCAGCAGCACACCGGGACAGGGGAACGGCTACACCTTC | CASSTPGQGNGYTF
TRBJ2-6 | TRBV5-6 | - | TRBD2 | TGTGCCAGCAGCCCCCAAAGGGAGGGTGGGGCCAACGTCCTGACTTTC | CASSPQREGGANVLTF
TRBJ2-1 | TRBV9 | - | TRBD1 | TGTGCCAGCAGCGGACAGGGGGGTAACCCCTACAATGAGCAGTTCTTC | CASSGQGGNPYNEQFF
TRBJ1-3 | TRBV18 | - | - | TGTGCCAGCTCACCAAAACAGGGACAACACTCTGGAAACACCATATATTTT | CASSPKQGQHSGNTIYF
TRBJ1-1 | TRBV4-3 | - | - | TGCGCCAGCAGCCAAGATGCGGGGTTGAGCACTGAAGCTTTCTTT | CASSQDAGLSTEAFF
TRBJ2-3 | TRBV5-1 | - | TRBD2 | TGCGCCAGCAGCTTAGGACTAGAGGGGACAGATACGCAGTATTTT | CASSLGLEGTDTQYF
TRBJ2-7 | TRBV21-1 | once | - | TGTGCCAGCACCCTTTTTTTTACTTACTACGAGCAGTACTTC | CASTLFFTYYEQYF
TRBJ1-6 | TRBV5-5 | - | - | TGTGCCAGCAGCTTGGGTACGGAGGTACCCCTCCACTTT | CASSLGTEVPLHF
TRBJ2-7 | TRBV29-1 | - | TRBD1 | TGCAGCGTTGAAGCCAGGGGGAACGAGCAGTACTTC | CSVEARGNEQYF
TRBJ1-3 | TRBV3-1/TRBV3-2 | - | TRBD1 | TGTGCCAGCAGCTCCAGGACAGGGGTCGGAAACACCATATATTTT | CASSSRTGVGNTIYF
TRBJ1-5 | TRBV5-1 | - | - | TGCGCCAGCAGCCAACCGGGGGGGGGTCAGCCCCAGCATTTT | CASSQPGGGQPQHF
TRBJ2-7 | TRBV5-4 | - | TRBD1 | TGTGCCAGCAGCCAAGGACAGGGAGGTGGTATATACGAGCAGTACTTC | CASSQGQGGGIYEQYF
TRBJ2-3 | TRBV5-5 | - | TRBD2 | TGTGCCAGCAGCTGGCTGCGGACTAGCGGGGGAACAGATACGCAGTATTTT | CASSWLRTSGGTDTQYF
TRBJ1-5 | TRBV19 | once | - | TGTGCCAGTATCAGGCGGGGGGACCATAGCAATCAGCCCCAGCATTTT | CASIRRGDHSNQPQHF
TRBJ2-3 | TRBV3-1/TRBV3-2 | - | - | TGTGCCAGCAGCCAATATCGCGGTGGCAACACAGATACGCAGTATTTT | CASSQYRGGNTDTQYF
TRBJ2-3 | TRBV11-2 | - | - | TGTGCCAGCAGCTTAGCGGCAGCGGGCACAGATACGCAGTATTTT | CASSLAAAGTDTQYF
TRBJ2-2 | TRBV10-1 | once | TRBD2 | TGCGCCAGCAGTGAGACGTCAGCGGGGGCCGGGGAGCTGTTTTTT | CASSETSAGAGELFF